This T cell receptor (beta chain) was documented in a study of CD8+ T cells in alopecia areata. As for the study in general: Treatment comprised oral tofacitinib, 5 to 10 mg twice daily, in treated patients. Severity in treated patients was scored by percentage of scalp area affected.

Treatment reported: oral pan-JAK inhibitor, 5-10 mg twice daily. General study findings and limits: With tofacitinib ongoing, many expanded lesional clones persisted in both scalp and blood.

Points on this clone: Antigen: not known.

Germline values: CDR1 GTSNPN, CDR2 SVGIG (reference sequence). Deletions cut 4 bases from V and 0 bases from J, with 10 bases between. The CDR3 sequence is 14 residues long. Reverse transcribed after extraction, RNA yielded cDNA as the sequencing template. Using immunoSEQ multiplex PCR, the repertoire was profiled, and TCRdb retains in-frame clones only, with some absent. The data contain roughly 46,000 clones, around 71% of them seen just once; the ten biggest clones take up about 21%. This receptor was taken from a human donor with alopecia areata. This specimen was CD8+ T cells sorted from blood, taken at week 4, from a patient treated with tofacitinib. The chain couples TRBV30 to TRBJ1-5, with a tentative D call TRBD1 (5 bases). The CDR3 protein is CAWTSGGSNQPQHF. The CDR3 region has the DNA TGTGCCTGGACCTCGGGGGGTAGCAATCAGCCCCAGCATTTT.